The rows below give T cell receptor beta chains drawn from one sample of a study of T cells after posttransplantation cyclophosphamide. TCRdb's copy holds only in-frame clones and misses some; the assay was immunoSEQ multiplex PCR. The table includes about 17,000 clones, around 80% detected once. The sample in question was PBMCs, obtained 441 days after allogeneic stem cell transplant with calcineurin inhibitor and methotrexate. These receptors all stem from a male patient aged 25-45 years who received an allogeneic stem cell transplant from an unrelated donor, was CMV-positive, and had acute and chronic GVHD. The graft donor may be the source of some T cells. CDR3s include the opening cysteine and the closing phenylalanine or tryptophan.

V gene	CDR3 protein
TRBV27	CASRSVQTSIYEQYF
TRBV21-1	CATRRPRKGQPNEKLFF
TRBV4-1	CASSQGVSGEGQPYGYTF
TRBV6-5	CASNPGESSGNTIYF
TRBV27	CASSQRRGGERTGELFF
TRBV4-1	CASSATGAGNTIYF
TRBV19	CASRRGRESTEAFF
TRBV18	CASSPQGVSPLHF
TRBV2	CASGGQGVMYGTGELFF
TRBV7-3	CASSSLRGSDEQYF
TRBV18	CASSGQGPGNQPQHF
TRBV5-5	CASSGDSYEQYF
TRBV6-1	CASSVGQGESDEQYF
TRBV7-2	CASSLLGGGKETQYF
TRBV7-2	CASSLGAQGYEQYF
TRBV7-8	CASSLAVRDTQYF
TRBV5-6	CASSLDMTGELFF
TRBV14	CASSRAGQLSGNTIYF
TRBV7-6	CASSLALSAGGFNQPQHF
TRBV19	CASSIREETNYGYTF
TRBV11-2	CASSSLAKRGFYNEQFF
TRBV5-6	CASSLGRGQLFF
TRBV27	CASREGVGQGHNQPQHF
TRBV4-3	CASSQVSQGSYGYTF
TRBV6-1	CASRKMGEGEQFF
TRBV5-1	CASSGTGSTGELFF
TRBV2	CASSEQGLGRNYGYTF
TRBV4-1	CASSPLVGTGNEKLFF
TRBV9	CASSLSSDGGQNTEAFF
TRBV28	CASSSRGGEQFF
TRBV5-8	CASSPRVMAMAIYEQFF
TRBV7-3	CASSKYTDTGELFF
TRBV6-5	CASSYSGQETQYF
TRBV11-2	CASSSLPRGTDTQYF
TRBV5-1	CASSYYQETQYF
TRBV30	CAWNLPPRETQYF
TRBV27	CASSSWVAGINNEQFF
TRBV7-2	CASSLQQNTEAFF
TRBV29-1	CSVDSSGNTEAFF
TRBV7-3	CASMLLGGSYNEQFF
TRBV29-1	CSAPGQAGTEAFF
TRBV2	CASNFDQGNYGYTF
TRBV29-1	CSGGLANYNEQFF
TRBV19	CASSIGTSYNEQFF
TRBV19	CASSIGAASTDTQYF
TRBV7-2	CASSLVGLGNTEAFF
TRBV5-6	CASSQQGPTLNTEAFF
TRBV19	CASSIAGTSAYNEQFF
TRBV5-4	CPKGSGANTGELFF
TRBV6-6	CASRGLAGGRDIQYF
TRBV27	CASSSVTGRSNYGYTF
TRBV5-8	CASSLMLAGTDTQYF
TRBV9	CASSVAGAGAGGEQFF
TRBV7-8	CASSLRAVRDNYGYTF
TRBV6-6	CASRGLEVMNTEAFF
TRBV6-5	CASSYSIGQPQHF
TRBV7-2	CASSLLPRVQDNSPLHF